This TCR beta chain was sequenced during a study of CD8 T cells in Susac syndrome. CD8+ and CD4+ T cells from blood underwent TCR beta sequencing. In contrast to the negatively isolated CD8+ and CD4+ T cells, TEMRA cells were FACS-enriched. With random hexamers, 0.5 to 1 ug RNA was reverse transcribed. Amplification of TCR beta CDR3 used immunoSEQ multiplex PCR across 54 Vbeta and 13 Jbeta. TCRdb processed the immunoSEQ multiplex PCR reads anew with MiXCR; each CDR3 protein has one entry. This sample has fewer than 80,000 distinct CDR3 sequences, with about 94% found just once. General study results and limits: The study's TCR sequencing and HLA analysis covered a relatively small number of individuals, and the study acknowledged this.

Trimming left V 8 bases short and J 0 bases short, with 11 bases between. Germline CDR1 DFQATT, CDR2 SNEGSKA (reference sequence). The CDR3 is made up of 13 amino acids. On this clonotype: What it binds is unknown.

The clonotype was recovered from a human donor with multiple sclerosis. Sequenced material: CD8+ T cells from PBMCs. This sequence joins TRBV20-1 and TRBJ2-1; maybe TRBD1 (6 bases). CDR3 DNA: TGCAGTCCGGGACAAAGCTCCTACAATGAGCAGTTCTTC. It encodes CSPGQSSYNEQFF.